This entry features one T cell receptor beta chain sequence. Its antigen is not identified. The second PCR ran about 6 to 11 cycles with a sample-barcoded 5' primer and J-beta primers. TCRdb re-called the 5' RACE reads with MiXCR, one entry per CDR3 protein. Here the sample spans some 1 million distinct CDR3 sequences, more than 40% being singletons. The data stem from a study of blood T cells in healthy people across ages. The authors isolated at least 6 million PBMCs per sample. Study-level findings and limits: The donors' CMV status was not determined, possibly confounding changes in expanded clonotypes. The unsorted PBMCs prevented any conclusive comparison of naive versus antigen-experienced cells.

Germline CDR1 DFQATT, CDR2 SNEGSKA (reference sequence). This CDR3 spans 13 amino acids. With 6 bases removed from V and 2 bases from J, the gap between germline ends came to 14 bases. The sequenced sample was blood. V usage is TRBV20-1 and J usage is TRBJ2-7, with D possibly being TRBD2 (6 bases). The receptor comes from a woman aged 55-69 years in good health. The CDR3 nucleotides read TGCAGTGCCCCGGCGCAGCGGGCCTACGAGCAGTACTTC. Translation gives CSAPAQRAYEQYF.